The T cell receptor beta chain described here comes from a study of blood T cell repertoires in COVID-19. On the study more broadly: Donors in the United States, Italy and Spain gave samples during acute or convalescent COVID-19. T cells, B-cell-depleted T cells, or PBMCs provided the cDNA or gDNA that served as material.

Authors' methods: Cell counts per sample came from amplifying reference gene primers. Method: immunoSEQ multiplex PCR; TCRdb's copy keeps in-frame clones and lacks some. V, J and clone size are taken as reported in that table, and D and trimming were inferred from the DNA itself. The profile shows 250,000 to 300,000 clones, about four fifths of them singletons. Per the germline V gene, CDR1 is KGHSH and CDR2 is LQKENI. CDR3 length: 14 amino acids. The germline V and J ends were trimmed by 3 bases and 7 bases, with 15 bases remaining between them. Sample: peripheral blood. The TCR originated in a woman younger than 35 with acute or convalescent COVID-19. The chain has TRBV18 and TRBJ1-1; D may be TRBD1 (5 bases). This CDR3 is CASSPGRQPGEAFF. As DNA, the CDR3 is TGTGCCAGCTCACCGGGAAGACAGCCGGGTGAAGCTTTCTTT. Full variable domain (rest looked up from reference TRBV18 and TRBJ1-1): NAGVMQNPRHLVRRRGQEARLRCSPMKGHSHVYWYRQLPEEGLKFMVYLQKENIIDESGMPKERFSAEFPKEGPSILRIQQVVRGDSAAYFCASSPGRQPGEAFFGQGTRLTVV.